This paragraph covers one TCR beta chain sequence. The CDR3 has 16 residues. CDR1 and CDR2 from the germline V gene are SGHRS and YFSETQ. V lost 2 bases, J lost 0 bases, and 3 bases stayed unmatched. In Seattle, patients joined the study during active infection and were tracked longitudinally. The record originates from a study of blood T cell repertoires in COVID-19. Original handling: Amplification of reference gene primers provided the estimated nucleated cell counts. The data were produced by immunoSEQ multiplex PCR, yet TCRdb's version contains in-frame clones alone and is incomplete. V and J calls and clone size come straight from that table; D and trimming were deduced from the DNA. Of under 400,000 clones listed, around 88% are singletons.

The origin of this receptor is a woman in her 30s with COVID-19, enrolled during active disease. This sequence joins TRBV5-1 and TRBJ2-2, with 8 bases that match TRBD2. Sample: peripheral blood. This chain's CDR3 is CASSFVAGTNTGELFF. CDR3 DNA sequence: TGCGCCAGCAGCTTCGTAGCGGGGACGAACACCGGGGAGCTGTTTTTT.